This T cell receptor (beta chain) was documented in a study of T cell changes during pregnancy in multiple sclerosis. After removal of 8 bases from V and 2 bases from J, the junction contained 9 bases not matched to a gene. The germline V gene has CDR1 LNHDA and CDR2 SQIVND (reference sequence). There are 16 residues in the CDR3. This clone has a single count. The protocol was immunoSEQ multiplex PCR, while the TCRdb copy is restricted to in-frame clones and leaves out a portion. The sample lists about 98,000 clones, 92% seen once, with roughly 2.3% in the top ten. The source material was peripheral blood, sampled after pregnancy. The V gene is TRBV19, the J gene TRBJ2-3; 11 bases are a match to TRBD2. This clonotype was obtained from a female donor in good health, enrolled as a control in a pregnancy study. CDR3 nucleotides: TGTGCCAGTTCCCGCCCGGGACTAGCGGACACAGATACGCAGTATTTT. Its translation is CASSRPGLADTDTQYF.